These 21 T cell receptor beta chains share one sample of origin, sequenced in a study of control samples from healthy donors and cancer patients. The protocol was immunoSEQ multiplex PCR, while the TCRdb copy is restricted to in-frame clones and leaves out a portion. There are some 57,000 clones in the sample; around 97% occur only once, and under 2% lies in the top ten. The sample consisted of blood. The source is a woman aged 25 to 45 in good health.

The chain has TRBV19 and TRBJ1-2; D unclear. CDR1 is LNHDA and CDR2 is SQIVND in the germline V gene (reference sequence). Trimming shortened V by 5 bases and J by 3 bases, and 19 bases separated the two germline ends. The CDR3 is 16 amino acids. DNA of the CDR3: TGTGCCAGTAGTTCCGCCGGGAGAGAGATGGACTATGGCTACACCTTC. It yields the protein CASSSAGREMDYGYTF.

The genes are TRBV5-1 and TRBJ1-4; D unclear. Germline V gene data show CDR1 as SGHRS and CDR2 as YFSETQ. The CDR3 covers 14 residues. The ends were cut back, 4 bases at V and 7 bases at J, with 14 bases in the middle. The chain's CDR3 is CASSTNGPPEKLFF. For the CDR3, the DNA is TGCGCCAGCAGCACTAATGGGCCTCCTGAAAAACTGTTTTTT.

V is TRBV6-2 or TRBV6-3 and J is TRBJ2-7, with a possible D match to TRBD2 (5 bases). The CDR3 is 15 amino acids. The germline V gene encodes CDR1 MNHEY and CDR2 SVGEGT. The V gene lost 5 bases and the J gene lost 6 bases, with 20 bases spanning the gap. CDR3 nucleotides: TGTGCCAGCAGTGAGACTACCAACATCTGGGGCGAGCAGTACTTC. Residues: CASSETTNIWGEQYF.

The V and J genes are TRBV29-1 and TRBJ2-3, with 10 bases matching TRBD2. Per the germline V gene, CDR1 is SQVTM and CDR2 is ANQGSEA. The V gene end was trimmed by 7 bases and the J gene end by 1 base; junction bases not matched to a gene: 2. This CDR3 comprises 13 residues. CDR3 protein: CSDLAGGTDTQYF. The CDR3 region has the DNA TGCAGCGATCTAGCGGGGGGCACAGATACGCAGTATTTT.

The chain uses TRBV7-3 and TRBJ2-1, with 15 bases fitting TRBD2. The CDR3 length is 16 residues. Looked up from germline, CDR1 is SGHTA and CDR2 is FQGTGA. Trimming cost V 2 bases and J 8 bases; bases outside gene matches: 4. The CDR3 nucleotides are TGTGCCAGCAGCTTAGGACTAGCGGGAGGGCCCTATGAGCAGTTCTTC. This sequence encodes CASSLGLAGGPYEQFF. The whole variable domain, filled in from reference TRBV7-3 and TRBJ2-1, reads GAGVSQTPSNKVTEKGKYVELRCDPISGHTALYWYRQSLGQGPEFLIYFQGTGAADDSGLPNDRFFAVRPEGSVSTLKIQRTERGDSAVYLCASSLGLAGGPYEQFFGPGTRLTVL.

The chain carries TRBV11-2 and TRBJ2-7; D perhaps matches TRBD2 (6 bases). The CDR3 has 14 residues. From germline, CDR1 is SGHAT and CDR2 FQNNGV. Deletions cut 2 bases from V and 9 bases from J, with 17 bases between. In DNA, the CDR3 is TGTGCCAGCAGCTTACTAGCGCAACCCCGGGGGCAGTACTTC. This encodes CASSLLAQPRGQYF. The full variable domain, in which reference TRBV11-2 and TRBJ2-7 provide the parts outside the CDR3, is EAGVAQSPRYKIIEKRQSVAFWCNPISGHATLYWYQQILGQGPKLLIQFQNNGVVDDSQLPKDRFSAERLKGVDSTLKIQPAKLEDSAVYLCASSLLAQPRGQYFGPGTRLTVT.

This chain connects TRBV2 to TRBJ2-3; D possibly corresponds to TRBD2 (6 bases). The CDR3 loop spans 13 amino acids. The V and J ends lost 5 bases and 4 bases respectively, with 10 bases between them. Germline CDR1 SNHLY, CDR2 FYNNEI. CDR3: CASSKRVADTQYF. For the CDR3, the DNA is TGTGCCAGCAGTAAGCGGGTGGCAGATACGCAGTATTTT.

The chain carries TRBV19 and TRBJ1-5; no clear D. The ends were cut back, 3 bases at V and 1 base at J, with 10 bases in the middle. The germline gives CDR1 LNHDA, CDR2 SQIVND (reference sequence). CDR3 length: 15 residues. The CDR3 loop is CASSMGRLSNQPQHF. Here the CDR3 DNA reads TGTGCCAGTAGTATGGGCAGGCTCAGCAATCAGCCCCAGCATTTT.

This clone was seen only once. The genes are TRBV11-3 and TRBJ1-4, with 8 bases aligning to TRBD1. The CDR3 extends over 18 amino acids. The germline gives CDR1 SGHNT, CDR2 YENEEA. After removal of 10 bases from V and 5 bases from J, the junction contained 21 bases not matched to a gene. The CDR3 coding sequence is TGTGCCACCACCCGAAAAGATTTAATGTACAGGGGGAATGAAAAACTGTTTTTT. Translating it yields CATTRKDLMYRGNEKLFF.

The CDR3 loop reads CASSYETGNNSPLHF. DNA of the CDR3: TGTGCCAGCAGTTACGAGACAGGGAATAATTCACCCCTCCACTTT. The chain carries TRBV6-5 and TRBJ1-6; TRBD1 aligns across 7 bases. The CDR3 runs to 15 residues. Germline CDR1 reads MNHEY; CDR2 reads SVGAGI. V lost 2 bases and J lost 5; bases outside the gene matches: 3.

The rearrangement uses TRBV30 and TRBJ1-3; D unclear. Trimming pared 0 bases from V and 1 base from J, leaving 7 bases between. From germline, CDR1 is GTSNPN and CDR2 SVGIG (reference sequence). The CDR3 totals 14 residues. CDR3 coding DNA: TGTGCCTGGAGTGTCCCAGGTTCTGGAAACACCATATATTTT. Amino acid sequence: CAWSVPGSGNTIYF.

The rearrangement uses TRBV12-2 and TRBJ2-7; the table names TRBD2, a call not compared with the DNA. TRBV12-2 is reported as a pseudogene. The CDR3 is 16 amino acids. CDR3 DNA sequence: TGTGCAAGTCGCTCAGCAGGGACTATACTCCCCTACGAGCAGTACTTC. Its translation: CASRSAGTILPYEQYF.

The V gene is TRBV18, the J gene TRBJ1-1; no reliable D call. The CDR3 consists of 14 residues. Germline-derived CDR1 and CDR2 are KGHSH and LQKENI. V was trimmed by 3 bases and J by 4 bases, leaving 12 bases between them. Here the CDR3 DNA reads TGTGCCAGCTCACCCGAATTGCGGGGCACTGAAGCTTTCTTT. Its translation: CASSPELRGTEAFF.

This rearrangement joins TRBV7-9 to TRBJ2-2; D gene ambiguous. Germline CDR1 and CDR2: SEHNR and FQNEAQ (reference sequence). The CDR3 extends over 13 amino acids. V lost 4 bases to trimming and J lost 3 bases, with 6 bases between them. CDR3 amino acids: CASSSGDTGELFF. The CDR3 coding sequence is TGTGCCAGCAGCTCCGGCGACACCGGGGAGCTGTTTTTT.

This clone was recorded once. The V and J genes are TRBV19 and TRBJ1-4; tentatively, D is TRBD1 (6 bases). The CDR3 runs to 14 residues. Trimming pared 3 bases from V and 8 bases from J, leaving 13 bases between. Germline V gene lookup returns CDR1 LNHDA and CDR2 SQIVND (reference sequence). In DNA form, the CDR3 reads TGTGCCAGTAGTATGAACAGGGCGAGGGAAAAACTGTTTTTT. It is translated as CASSMNRAREKLFF.

This clone was observed once. The chain employs TRBV28 and TRBJ2-7, with D unresolved. CDR3 length: 14 amino acids. Trimming shortened V by 5 bases and J by 3 bases, and 14 bases separated the two germline ends. In germline, CDR1 is MDHEN, CDR2 SYDVKM. The CDR3: CASSVGRTDYEQYF. CDR3 DNA: TGTGCCAGCAGTGTGGGTCGTACTGACTACGAGCAGTACTTC.

This sequence joins TRBV3-1 (or the pseudogene TRBV3-2) and TRBJ2-7; 8 positions agree with TRBD1. The germline V gene encodes CDR1 LGHDT and CDR2 YNNKEL (reference sequence). This CDR3 has 16 residues. V trimming: 0 bases; J trimming: 3 bases; junction bases outside the gene matches: 7. The CDR3 DNA reads as TGTGCCAGCAGCCAAGATGGGGCGGGACAGGACTACGAGCAGTACTTC. It specifies CASSQDGAGQDYEQYF.

The chain recombines TRBV28 with TRBJ2-3; D perhaps matches TRBD1 (7 bases). This CDR3 has 16 amino acids. Germline-derived CDR1 and CDR2 are MDHEN and SYDVKM. The ends were cut back, 6 bases at V and 2 bases at J, with 18 bases in the middle. Written as DNA, the CDR3 is TGTGCCAGCAGCGTGAGACAGGGACTTAACACAGATACGCAGTATTTT. Protein sequence: CASSVRQGLNTDTQYF.

The chain employs TRBV27 and TRBJ1-6; D call uncertain. Germline-derived CDR1 and CDR2 are MNHEY and SMNVEV (reference sequence). V was trimmed by 4 bases and J by 4 bases, leaving 5 bases between them. The CDR3 is 13 amino acids. The DNA of the CDR3 is TGTGCCAGCAGTTCCCGGTATAATTCACCCCTCCACTTT. The encoded protein is CASSSRYNSPLHF.

The gene calls are TRBV19 and TRBJ2-2; D uncertain. CDR3 length equals 14 residues. V dropped 10 bases and J dropped 0 bases, with 12 bases sitting between them. The germline CDR1 and CDR2 sequences are LNHDA and SQIVND (reference sequence). CDR3 in amino acids: CATRTPTNTGELFF. The CDR3 nucleotides are TGTGCCACACGGACGCCTACGAACACCGGGGAGCTGTTTTTT.

This chain connects TRBV12-3 or TRBV12-4 to TRBJ2-3, with TRBD2 matching 13 bases. CDR3 length: 13 residues. V lost 10 bases, J lost 4 bases, and 2 bases stayed unmatched. DNA of the CDR3: TGTGCCACAGGACTAGCGGGAGCAGATACGCAGTATTTT. Amino acids: CATGLAGADTQYF.